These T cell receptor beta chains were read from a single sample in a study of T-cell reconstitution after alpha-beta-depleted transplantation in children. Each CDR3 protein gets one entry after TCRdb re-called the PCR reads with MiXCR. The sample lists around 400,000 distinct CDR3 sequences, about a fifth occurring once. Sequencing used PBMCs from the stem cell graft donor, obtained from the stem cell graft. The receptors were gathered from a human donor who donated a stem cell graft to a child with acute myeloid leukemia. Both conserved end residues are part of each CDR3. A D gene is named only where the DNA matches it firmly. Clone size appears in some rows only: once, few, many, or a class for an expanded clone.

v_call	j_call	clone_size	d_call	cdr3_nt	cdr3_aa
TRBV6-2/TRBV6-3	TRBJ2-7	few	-	TGTGCCAGCATCCGCGGGACAGCCAGCCCCTACGAGCAGTACTTC	CASIRGTASPYEQYF
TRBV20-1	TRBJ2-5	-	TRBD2	TGCAGTGCTAGAGCTAGCGGGAGCAAAGAGACCCAGTACTTC	CSARASGSKETQYF
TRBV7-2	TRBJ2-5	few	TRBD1	TGTGCCAGCAAGAAGGGGGCAGAACAAGAGACCCAGTACTTC	CASKKGAEQETQYF
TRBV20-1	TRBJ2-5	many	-	TGCAGTGGGACCCTACAAGAGACCCAGTACTTC	CSGTLQETQYF
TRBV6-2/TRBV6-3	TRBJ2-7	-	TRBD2	TGTGCCAGCAGTTACTCTGGGACTAGCTCCAAGTACTTC	CASSYSGTSSKYF
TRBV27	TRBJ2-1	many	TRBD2	TGTGCCAGCAGTTTAGCGGGAGTAGGGAATGAGCAGTTCTTC	CASSLAGVGNEQFF
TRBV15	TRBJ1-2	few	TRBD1	TGTGCCACCAGCAGAGACAGGGGGTTCTATGGCTACACCTTC	CATSRDRGFYGYTF
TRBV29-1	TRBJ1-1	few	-	TGCAGCGTTACCAGGAACACTGAAGCTTTCTTT	CSVTRNTEAFF
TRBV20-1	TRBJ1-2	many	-	TGCAGTGCTAGAGATCGGGGGACGAACTATGGCTACACCTTC	CSARDRGTNYGYTF
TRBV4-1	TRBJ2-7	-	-	TGCGCCAGCAGCCAAGACGGGGATGGTGAGCAGTACTTC	CASSQDGDGEQYF
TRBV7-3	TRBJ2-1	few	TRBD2	TGTGCCAGCAGCCGACTAGCGGGACCGCCCTCCTACAATGAGCAGTTCTTC	CASSRLAGPPSYNEQFF
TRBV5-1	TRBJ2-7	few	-	TGCGCCAGCCTAGACTCACCACCCTACGAGCAGTACTTC	CASLDSPPYEQYF
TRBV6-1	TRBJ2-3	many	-	TGTGCCAGCACTCCCTTGCGGTCCGCAGATACGCAGTATTTT	CASTPLRSADTQYF
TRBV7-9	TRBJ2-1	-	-	TGTGCCAGCAGCCTTAGCCGGGGTAATGAGCAGTTCTTC	CASSLSRGNEQFF
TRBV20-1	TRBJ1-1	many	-	TGCAGTGCTAGAGGGGGAAGGAAAACTGAAGCTTTCTTT	CSARGGRKTEAFF
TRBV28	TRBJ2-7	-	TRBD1	TGTGCCAGCCCCGCAGGACAGGGTGCGTACGAGCAGTACTTC	CASPAGQGAYEQYF
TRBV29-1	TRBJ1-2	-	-	TGCAGCGTTGGACAGGTATATGGCTACACCTTC	CSVGQVYGYTF
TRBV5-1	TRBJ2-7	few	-	TGCGCCAGCACTACCGGCGGGACTGGCTACGAGCAGTACTTC	CASTTGGTGYEQYF
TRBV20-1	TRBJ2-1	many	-	TGCAGTGCTAGAGGTCACCCCCAGGTTTACAATGAGCAGTTCTTC	CSARGHPQVYNEQFF
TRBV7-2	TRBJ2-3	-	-	TGTGCCAGCAGCTTATCCTGGGGCGCAGATACGCAGTATTTT	CASSLSWGADTQYF
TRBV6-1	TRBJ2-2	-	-	TGTGCCAGCAGTGAAGGGGTGGTCCGAGACACCGGGGAGCTGTTTTTT	CASSEGVVRDTGELFF
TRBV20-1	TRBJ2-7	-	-	TGCAGTGCTAGAGGTTGGGCACCTCACTCCTACGAGCAGTACTTC	CSARGWAPHSYEQYF
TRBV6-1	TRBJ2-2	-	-	TGTGCCAGCAGAACACAGGCGAACACCGGGGAGCTGTTTTTT	CASRTQANTGELFF
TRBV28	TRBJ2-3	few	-	TGTGCCAGCAGCCTACCCCAGGTGACAGATACGCAGTATTTT	CASSLPQVTDTQYF
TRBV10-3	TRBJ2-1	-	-	TGTGCCACTACACGCGGCAACTACAATGAGCAGTTCTTC	CATTRGNYNEQFF
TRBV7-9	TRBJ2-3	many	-	TGTGCCAGCAGCAACCCACTAGCCTCAGGGGTGGCAGATACGCAGTATTTT	CASSNPLASGVADTQYF
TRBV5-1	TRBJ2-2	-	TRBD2	TGCGCCAGCAGCTTCGCCGGTGTGGCTAGCGGGAGTCTCGGGGAGCTGTTTTTT	CASSFAGVASGSLGELFF
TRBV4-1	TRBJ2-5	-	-	TGCGCCAGCAGCCAGGGCAGAGCGGAGACCCAGTACTTC	CASSQGRAETQYF
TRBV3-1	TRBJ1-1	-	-	TGTGCCAGCAGCCTCGGAGTTGAAGCTTTCTTT	CASSLGVEAFF
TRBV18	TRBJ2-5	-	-	TGTGCCAGCTCACTGCCGGGGAGGCGGGGACGAGAGACCCAGTACTTC	CASSLPGRRGRETQYF
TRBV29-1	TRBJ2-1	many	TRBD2	TGCAGCGTCTTCCCAGCGGGACCTTACAATGAGCAGTTCTTC	CSVFPAGPYNEQFF
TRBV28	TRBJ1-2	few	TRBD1	TGTGCCATCTCACAGGGGCCTAACTATGGCTACACCTTC	CAISQGPNYGYTF
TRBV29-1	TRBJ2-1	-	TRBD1	TGCAGCGTTGATCCCCAGACAGGGTGGCAGTTCTTC	CSVDPQTGWQFF
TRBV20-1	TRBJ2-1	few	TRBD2	TGCAGTGCCCTTCAGACTAGCGGGAGATACAATGAGCAGTTCTTC	CSALQTSGRYNEQFF